The clone carrying this T cell receptor (beta chain) was observed once. Antigen unknown. The data stem from a study of cytomegalovirus exposure and HLA in healthy donors. Study details: HLA-typed donors contributed 80 million to 85 million unique TCRs, which were held in an early data release.

Overall study results and limits: Presence/absence analyses took donor sequencing depth as roughly uniform. Certain indistinguishable V segments, among them TRBV6-2 and TRBV6-3, were excluded. Within the data, a cluster of highly shared sequence variants was likely a sequencing artifact.

The CDR3 consists of 15 residues. Germline loops: CDR1 SQVTM, CDR2 ANQGSEA. Germline trimming cut 2 bases from V and 0 bases from J; bases unmatched to any gene: 0. It was with 60 Vbeta and 13 Jbeta primers that the PCR ran. The data were produced by immunoSEQ multiplex PCR, yet TCRdb's version contains in-frame clones alone and is incomplete. The sample consists of about 170,000 clones, roughly 70% of them appearing once. Sample: PBMCs. This chain links TRBV29-1 with TRBJ2-1; 11 bases line up with TRBD2. This receptor was taken from a girl under 18 in good health and CMV-seronegative. The CDR3, as DNA: TGCAGCGTTGAAACTAGCGGGAGCTCCTACAATGAGCAGTTCTTC. Translating gives CSVETSGSSYNEQFF.